This T cell receptor beta chain appears in the sequencing data of a study of identical twins. Points from the study as a whole: Not following the same donors, the study drew its conclusions from cross-sectional statistical analysis. Because invariant MAIT and iNKT cells could be present, zero-insertion analyses could be partly confounded.

A universal primer site was added by template switching, and unique molecular identifiers were carried by the cDNA. TCRdb recomputed calls from the 5' RACE reads with MiXCR, one row per CDR3 protein. The sample shows roughly 480,000 distinct CDR3 sequences, roughly 24% of them seen only once. The ends lost 5 bases at V and 9 bases at J; junction bases unmatched: 11. CDR1 SGHTA and CDR2 FQGNSA come from the germline V gene. The CDR3 loop spans 15 amino acids. As to this clonotype: Antigen: not known.

These data were likewise used in another study, on T cells expressing NK-cell markers. According to that study: Dominance of the CD3+CD56-NKG2C+ fraction by these clonotypes also held in a handful of donors.

Material for sequencing was CD4+ T cells sorted from blood. The chain uses TRBV7-2 and TRBJ2-1; TRBD2 matches 9 bases. This TCR derives from a woman under 30 in good health. The DNA of the CDR3 is TGTGCCAGCAGCCCCCGTAGTAGCGGGAGAGGTGAGCAGTTCTTC. As protein: CASSPRSSGRGEQFF.